One sample yielded the 15 T cell receptor beta chains listed below, sequenced in a study of blood T cell repertoires in COVID-19. Assay used: immunoSEQ multiplex PCR; TCRdb lists only in-frame clones, some missing. The data hold 310,000 or so clones, with around 89% observed a single time. Source material: peripheral blood. These receptors all stem from a woman in her fifties or sixties with active or convalescent COVID-19.

V gene TRBV7-3 combines with J gene TRBJ2-2; 14 bases match TRBD2. The CDR3 sequence is 18 residues long. Germline values: CDR1 SGHTA, CDR2 FQGTGA. V lost 5 bases and J lost 5; bases outside the gene matches: 10. CDR3 residues: CASSQSGTSGRRTGELFF. The DNA for the CDR3 is TGTGCCAGCAGCCAATCCGGGACTAGCGGGAGACGGACCGGGGAGCTGTTTTTT.

CDR3 in DNA: TGTGCCAGCGGGGGCTTAGGGTCAGAAGCTTTCTTT. Protein product: CASGGLGSEAFF. V gene TRBV21-1 combines with J gene TRBJ1-1; the table's D call, TRBD1, has no DNA check behind it. TRBV21-1 is recorded as a pseudogene. The length of the CDR3 is 12 residues.

This clone has ten or more counts. The gene calls are TRBV9 and TRBJ2-3, with D possibly being TRBD1 (6 bases). Deletions cut 0 bases from V and 4 bases from J, with 12 bases between. This CDR3 has 15 amino acids. Germline lookup yields CDR1 SGDLS and CDR2 YYNGEE. Here the CDR3 reads CASSVEGGFADTQYF. The CDR3, as DNA: TGTGCCAGCAGCGTAGAAGGGGGATTTGCAGATACGCAGTATTTT.

This chain links TRBV5-1 with TRBJ1-4; 8 nucleotides match TRBD1. This CDR3 has 15 residues. Germline trimming cut 4 bases from V and 7 bases from J; bases unmatched to any gene: 9. The germline V gene encodes CDR1 SGHRS and CDR2 YFSETQ. The CDR3 sequence: CASSLGPGTGEKLFF. The CDR3 nucleotides are TGCGCCAGCAGCCTCGGTCCCGGGACAGGTGAAAAACTGTTTTTT.

V and J are TRBV7-2 and TRBJ2-2; 15 nucleotides align to TRBD2. CDR3 length: 19 amino acids. The germline gives CDR1 SGHTA, CDR2 FQGNSA. The trim removed 5 bases at V and 5 bases at J, leaving 12 bases unmatched. In DNA form, the CDR3 reads TGTGCCAGCAGCCCACCGGGACTAGCGGGGGGCGGAAGAACCGGGGAGCTGTTTTTT. Amino acids: CASSPPGLAGGGRTGELFF.

Only one count was recorded for this clone. This chain connects TRBV7-3 to TRBJ1-1, with TRBD1 matching 7 bases. V trimming: 3 bases; J trimming: 2 bases; junction bases outside the gene matches: 6. Germline CDR1 SGHTA, CDR2 FQGTGA. The CDR3 is 15 residues long. CDR3 sequence reads: CASSFYPGGNTEAFF. The DNA of the CDR3 is TGTGCCAGCAGCTTTTATCCAGGGGGAAACACTGAAGCTTTCTTT.

V usage is TRBV5-1 and J usage is TRBJ2-2; 10 nucleotides line up with TRBD2. Trimming at V came to 0 bases and at J to 6 bases, leaving 2 bases not matched to a gene. Germline V gives CDR1 SGHRS, CDR2 YFSETQ. The CDR3 loop spans 15 amino acids. The CDR3 DNA is TGCGCCAGCAGCTTGGGGGGACTAGCGTCCGGGGAGCTGTTTTTT. Protein sequence: CASSLGGLASGELFF.

V and J are TRBV19 and TRBJ1-3, with D possibly being TRBD1 (6 bases). V dropped 6 bases and J dropped 2 bases, with 26 bases sitting between them. This CDR3 region has 19 residues. The germline CDR1 and CDR2 sequences are LNHDA and SQIVND (reference sequence). As DNA, the CDR3 is TGTGCCAGTAGCCACCTCCCAATGGCTGGGACAAAAACTGGAAACACCATATATTTT. This codes for CASSHLPMAGTKTGNTIYF.

The rearrangement joins TRBV30 to TRBJ1-3; D not certain. Looked up from germline, CDR1 is GTSNPN and CDR2 is SVGIG (reference sequence). This CDR3 has 12 amino acids. The V end lost 5 bases, the J end lost 2 bases, and 7 bases lay between the germline ends. For the CDR3, the DNA is TGTGCCTGGGGCAGAACTGGAAACACCATATATTTT. This encodes CAWGRTGNTIYF.

The chain has TRBV5-8 and TRBJ2-7, with D perhaps TRBD1 (7 bases). Germline V gene sequence: CDR1 SGHTS, CDR2 YDEGEE. The CDR3 consists of 20 residues. V gave up 0 bases and J gave up 3 bases, with 28 bases separating them. The CDR3 DNA reads as TGTGCCAGCAGCTTGGGGGTATCAATCTCGTGGACAGGAGGGAGCTACGAGCAGTACTTC. It is translated as CASSLGVSISWTGGSYEQYF.

The J gene is TRBJ2-2, the V gene TRBV9; 8 bases match TRBD1. The germline gives CDR1 SGDLS, CDR2 YYNGEE. The CDR3 spans 16 residues. V dropped 1 base and J dropped 4; count of bases not matched to a gene: 6. This CDR3 is CASSVYQGAGTGELFF. The CDR3 DNA is TGTGCCAGCAGCGTATACCAGGGGGCGGGCACCGGGGAGCTGTTTTTT.

The chain combines TRBV11-1 with TRBJ1-1; 10 bases are a match to TRBD1. Trimming cost V 2 bases and J 4 bases; bases outside gene matches: 7. Germline CDR1 reads SGHAT; CDR2 reads FQDESV (reference sequence). The CDR3 sequence is 16 residues long. CDR3: CASSLPRQGASTEAFF. In DNA, the CDR3 is TGTGCCAGCAGCTTACCCAGACAGGGGGCAAGCACTGAAGCTTTCTTT. The full variable domain, its missing parts supplied by reference TRBV11-1 and TRBJ1-1, is EAEVAQSPRYKITEKSQAVAFWCDPISGHATLYWYRQILGQGPELLVQFQDESVVDDSQLPKDRFSAERLKGVDSTLKIQPAELGDSAMYLCASSLPRQGASTEAFFGQGTRLTVV.

The chain carries TRBV30 and TRBJ2-7; D is ambiguous. V lost 0 bases, J lost 6 bases, and 9 bases lay in between. Germline V gene lookup returns CDR1 GTSNPN and CDR2 SVGIG (reference sequence). The CDR3 loop spans 12 amino acids. In DNA, the CDR3 is TGTGCCTGGAGTGTAGGTGGGCCCGAGCAGTACTTC. Its translation: CAWSVGGPEQYF.

This chain connects TRBV28 to TRBJ1-1; unclear D gene. The CDR3 length is 8 residues. Germline CDR1 reads MDHEN; CDR2 reads SYDVKM. CDR3 amino acids: CLSTEAFF. The DNA for the CDR3 is TGTCTGAGCACTGAAGCTTTCTTT. The variable domain in full, completed from reference TRBV28 and TRBJ1-1, reads DVKVTQSSRYLVKRTGEKVFLECVQDMDHENMFWYRQDPGLGLRLIYFSYDVKMKEKGDIPEGYSVSREKKERFSLILESASTNQTSMYLCLSTEAFFGQGTRLTVV.

This clone showed up just once. Other DNA sequences of this sample code for an identical CDR3. The rearrangement joins TRBV15 to TRBJ2-5, with TRBD2 as a possible D gene (5 bases). The germline CDR1 and CDR2 sequences are LNHNV and YYDKDF (reference sequence). CDR3 length: 15 amino acids. Trimming removed 0 bases from V and 2 bases from J, with 10 bases in between. CDR3 coding DNA: TGTGCCACCAGCAGAGATCGAGGGCAGCAAGAGACCCAGTACTTC. Translated, it gives CATSRDRGQQETQYF.